The next 10 T cell receptor beta chains were all read from a single sample in a study of response to subunit inactivated influenza vaccine. One entry per CDR3 protein results from TCRdb running MiXCR on the RT-PCR reads. The sample contains hundreds of thousands of distinct CDR3 sequences, approximately 10% of which appear only once. These sequences were also reported in another study, on T cells expressing NK-cell markers. That work contributes: UMIs accompanied the 5'RACE template switching by which TCR beta cDNA was made.

The sequencing here drew on PBMCs from blood, taken on the day of vaccination. These receptors were taken from a man aged 50-59 years who received an inactivated influenza vaccine.

V usage is TRBV19 and J usage is TRBJ2-1, with TRBD2 identical over 8 bases. The CDR3 contains 19 residues. The ends lost 2 bases at V and 2 bases at J; junction bases unmatched: 14. Germline V gene sequence: CDR1 LNHDA, CDR2 SQIVND (reference sequence). The CDR3 coding sequence is TGTGCCAGTAGTATAATTCCTTGGTCTAGCGGGCCACCCTACAATGAGCAGTTCTTC. Translation gives CASSIIPWSSGPPYNEQFF.

The CDR3 DNA sequence: TGTGCCAGCAGTTTACTCGGGGCAGGGGGCCTCGGAAACTATGGCTACACCTTC. Translating gives CASSLLGAGGLGNYGYTF. The chain has TRBV27 and TRBJ1-2; 8 bases match TRBD1. The V gene end was trimmed by 2 bases and the J gene end by 2 bases; junction bases not matched to a gene: 13. The CDR3 length is 18 residues. Germline CDR1 reads MNHEY; CDR2 reads SMNVEV (reference sequence).

This clonotype showed up just a few times. The V and J genes are TRBV20-1 and TRBJ2-3, with D uncertain. V was trimmed by 6 bases and J by 2 bases, leaving 24 bases between them. This CDR3 contains 17 residues. Germline V gives CDR1 DFQATT, CDR2 SNEGSKA (reference sequence). The CDR3 DNA sequence: TGCAGTGCCAGCGTCGTGGGATCCTCGCCTATCACAGATACGCAGTATTTT. This encodes CSASVVGSSPITDTQYF.

The V gene is TRBV2, the J gene TRBJ2-1, with 10 bases matching TRBD1. Germline V CDR1 and CDR2: SNHLY, FYNNEI. Trimming took 7 bases from V and 8 from J; bases not matched to a gene: 14. CDR3 size: 16 residues. The CDR3 DNA reads TGTGCCAGCACCTCACCGGGGGGACAGGGGTTACATGAGCAGTTCTTC. Its protein product is CASTSPGGQGLHEQFF. The full variable domain, completed using reference TRBV2 and TRBJ2-1, is EPEVTQTPSHQVTQMGQEVILRCVPISNHLYFYWYRQILGQKVEFLVSFYNNEISEKSEIFDDQFSVERPDGSNFTLKIRSTKLEDSAMYFCASTSPGGQGLHEQFFGPGTRLTVL.

This clonotype was picked up a small number of times. The chain links TRBV20-1 to TRBJ2-1; 14 bases align to TRBD2. V lost 1 base, J lost 0 bases, and 8 bases stayed unmatched. Looked up from germline, CDR1 is DFQATT and CDR2 is SNEGSKA (reference sequence). The CDR3 spans 19 residues. The CDR3 DNA reads TGCAGTGCTAGAGGGGGACTAGCGGGGGCCTCTAGCTCCTACAATGAGCAGTTCTTC. Translation: CSARGGLAGASSSYNEQFF.

This clonotype was seen more than once but under ten times. The chain combines TRBV6-2 or TRBV6-3 with TRBJ1-6, with D unresolved. This CDR3 contains 11 residues. Trimming stripped 6 bases from V and 14 bases from J, with 11 bases between. The germline V gene encodes CDR1 MNHEY and CDR2 SVGEGT. CDR3 sequence: CASSQSTALHF. CDR3 sequence (DNA): TGTGCCAGCAGCCAATCCACGGCCCTCCACTTT.

This clonotype was detected once. CDR3 residues: CASSLAVTEQFF. CDR3 DNA sequence: TGTGCCAGCAGCTTAGCAGTGACTGAGCAGTTCTTC. V and J are TRBV7-8 and TRBJ2-1; D unclear. The CDR3 contains 12 residues. The germline CDR1 and CDR2 sequences are SGHVS and FQNEAQ. The ends were cut back, 0 bases at V and 9 bases at J, with 6 bases in the middle. The full variable domain, rest sourced from reference TRBV7-8 and TRBJ2-1, is GAGVSQSPRYKVAKRGQDVALRCDPISGHVSLFWYQQALGQGPEFLTYFQNEAQLDKSGLPSDRFFAERPEGSVSTLKIQRTQQEDSAVYLCASSLAVTEQFFGPGTRLTVL.

V is TRBV19 and J is TRBJ2-5, with 8 bases identical to TRBD2. This CDR3 is 15 amino acids long. V dropped 1 base and J dropped 3; count of bases not matched to a gene: 4. Per the germline V gene, CDR1 is LNHDA and CDR2 is SQIVND (reference sequence). In DNA form, the CDR3 reads TGTGCCAGTAGTATAGGGATTAGCGGGAAAGAGACCCAGTACTTC. It encodes CASSIGISGKETQYF.

This clonotype came up a few times. V usage is TRBV25-1 and J usage is TRBJ2-7; tentatively, D is TRBD1 or TRBD2 (5 bases each). CDR3 length equals 11 residues. The germline V gene encodes CDR1 MGHDK and CDR2 SYGVNS. CDR3 region: CAADGGNEQYF. The CDR3 DNA is TGTGCAGCAGATGGGGGAAACGAGCAGTACTTC.

This rearrangement joins TRBV28 to TRBJ2-2, with TRBD1 identical over 9 bases. This CDR3 is built from 17 residues. Unmatched junction bases numbered 10, after V lost 4 bases and J lost 4 bases. Germline V gives CDR1 MDHEN, CDR2 SYDVKM. CDR3 DNA sequence: TGTGCCAGCAGTTCTCCTTATGGACAGGGGAGCACCGGGGAGCTGTTTTTT. It encodes CASSSPYGQGSTGELFF.